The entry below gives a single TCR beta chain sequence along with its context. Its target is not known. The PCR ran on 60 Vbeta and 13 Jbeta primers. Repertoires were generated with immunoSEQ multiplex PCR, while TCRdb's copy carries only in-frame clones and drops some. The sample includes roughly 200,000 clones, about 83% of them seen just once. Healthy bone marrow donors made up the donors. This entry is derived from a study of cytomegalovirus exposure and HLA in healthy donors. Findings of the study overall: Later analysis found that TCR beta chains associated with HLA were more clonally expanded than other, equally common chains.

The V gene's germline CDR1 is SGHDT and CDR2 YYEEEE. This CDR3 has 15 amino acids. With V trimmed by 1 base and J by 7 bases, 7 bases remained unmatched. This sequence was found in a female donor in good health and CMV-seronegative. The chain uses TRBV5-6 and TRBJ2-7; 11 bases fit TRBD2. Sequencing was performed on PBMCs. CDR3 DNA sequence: TGTGCCAGCAGCTTGTTGGTAGCGGGGGGGCGGGAGCAGTACTTC. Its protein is CASSLLVAGGREQYF. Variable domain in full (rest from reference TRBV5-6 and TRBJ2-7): DAGVTQSPTHLIKTRGQQVTLRCSPKSGHDTVSWYQQALGQGPQFIFQYYEEEERQRGNFPDRFSGHQFPNYSSELNVNALLLGDSALYLCASSLLVAGGREQYFGPGTRLTVT.